This entry concerns a single T cell receptor (beta chain). This sample is part of a study of blood T cell repertoires in COVID-19. Study overall: The study drew acute and convalescent COVID-19 samples from the United States, Italy and Spain.

Sequencing used immunoSEQ multiplex PCR; TCRdb keeps in-frame clones, though not all of them. The sample yields about 210,000 clones, about 81% seen once. Sequencing input: peripheral blood. This sequence was found in a woman in her sixties or seventies with COVID-19, enrolled during active disease.

CDR3 sequence (DNA): TGCGCCAGCAGCCAAGATTTTACGACAGGGGCCGGGGAGCTGTTTTTT. Translated: CASSQDFTTGAGELFF. V usage is TRBV4-3 and J usage is TRBJ2-2; 8 bases line up with TRBD1. Germline assignment: CDR1 LGHNA and CDR2 YSLEER. The CDR3 has 16 residues. Trimming took 0 bases from V and 6 from J; bases not matched to a gene: 6.